The next 18 T cell receptor beta chains were all read from a single sample in a study of cytomegalovirus exposure and HLA in healthy donors. With 60 Vbeta and 13 Jbeta primers, the PCR was carried out. Sequencing was performed with immunoSEQ multiplex PCR; in TCRdb, only in-frame clones are kept and a portion is missing. The table records about 110,000 clones, more than 65% of them present only once. What was sequenced was PBMCs. The source of these receptors is a boy between 10 and 17 years old in good health and CMV-seronegative.

This rearrangement joins TRBV6-1 to TRBJ2-3; TRBD2 aligns across 14 bases. Germline values: CDR1 MNHNS, CDR2 SASEGT. The V and J ends lost 0 bases and 4 bases, in that order; junction bases with no gene match: 6. The CDR3 covers 18 residues. The CDR3 coding sequence is TGTGCCAGCAGTGAAGCCCAGGGACTAGCGGGAGTCCCAGATACGCAGTATTTT. This codes for CASSEAQGLAGVPDTQYF.

The chain joins TRBV2 to TRBJ1-6; TRBD1 agrees at 9 bases. Germline values: CDR1 SNHLY, CDR2 FYNNEI. The CDR3 is made up of 13 amino acids. V dropped 6 bases and J dropped 8; count of bases not matched to a gene: 2. The CDR3 DNA reads as TGTGCCAGCAGCTGGGACAGGGATTCACCCCTCCACTTT. Its translation: CASSWDRDSPLHF.

The rearrangement links TRBV11-2 to TRBJ1-2; D uncertain. CDR1 and CDR2 from the germline V gene are SGHAT and FQNNGV. V shed 1 base and J shed 8 bases, with 11 bases lying between them. The CDR3 extends over 13 amino acids. DNA of the CDR3: TGTGCCAGCAGCTTAGTCCCCCCGGTAGGCTACACCTTC. This sequence encodes CASSLVPPVGYTF.

In DNA form, the CDR3 reads TGTGCCAGCAGCGTAGGAGCTAGCGGAGGCTACAATGAGCAGTTCTTC. Translation: CASSVGASGGYNEQFF. The rearrangement joins TRBV9 to TRBJ2-1; 7 bases match TRBD2. CDR3 length: 16 residues. With V trimmed by 0 bases and J by 3 bases, 6 bases remained unmatched. Germline values: CDR1 SGDLS, CDR2 YYNGEE. Drawing the rest from reference TRBV9 and TRBJ2-1, the complete variable domain is DSGVTQTPKHLITATGQRVTLRCSPRSGDLSVYWYQQSLDQGLQFLIQYYNGEERAKGNILERFSAQQFPDLHSELNLSSLELGDSALYFCASSVGASGGYNEQFFGPGTRLTVL.

This clone was observed a few times. In DNA, the CDR3 is TGCGCCAGCAGCCACGGACTAGCGGGAGGACAAGAGACCCAGTACTTC. This encodes CASSHGLAGGQETQYF. The V gene is TRBV4-1, the J gene TRBJ2-5; 14 bases align to TRBD2. The germline V gene has CDR1 MGHRA and CDR2 YSYEKL. After removal of 3 bases from V and 2 bases from J, the junction contained 2 bases not matched to a gene. CDR3 size: 16 residues.

The rearrangement joins TRBV29-1 to TRBJ1-4; D not certain. The CDR3 covers 12 residues. Germline lookup yields CDR1 SQVTM and CDR2 ANQGSEA. V was trimmed by 7 bases and J by 8 bases, leaving 14 bases between them. The CDR3 nucleotides are TGCAGCGCTGCTGGAGGCGAGGAAAAACTGTTTTTT. Translation: CSAAGGEEKLFF.

V usage is TRBV5-1 and J usage is TRBJ1-2; TRBD1 agrees at 12 bases. V was clipped by 4 bases and J by 6 bases; unmatched bases: 10. CDR3 length: 16 residues. Germline lookup yields CDR1 SGHRS and CDR2 YFSETQ. CDR3 protein: CASSPTPGQGAHGYTF. Written as DNA, the CDR3 is TGCGCCAGCAGCCCAACCCCGGGACAGGGGGCACATGGCTACACCTTC.

The genes are TRBV19 and TRBJ1-6, with 7 bases fitting TRBD1. V lost 4 bases to trimming and J lost 6 bases; unmatched junction nucleotides: 6. The germline CDR1 and CDR2 sequences are LNHDA and SQIVND (reference sequence). The CDR3 runs to 15 residues. CDR3 sequence: CASSKEGARNSPLHF. The DNA of the CDR3 is TGTGCCAGTAGTAAAGAGGGGGCCCGTAATTCACCCCTCCACTTT.

The chain employs TRBV27 and TRBJ2-2; 7 bases agree with TRBD1. The CDR3 has 13 residues. After removal of 5 bases from V and 6 bases from J, the junction contained 3 bases not matched to a gene. Germline loops: CDR1 MNHEY, CDR2 SMNVEV (reference sequence). The CDR3 spells CASSRQGSGELFF. The DNA of the CDR3 is TGTGCCAGCAGTCGACAGGGATCCGGGGAGCTGTTTTTT.

This clone occurred a few times. This chain connects TRBV14 to TRBJ2-7, with 7 bases identical to TRBD1. Germline-derived CDR1 and CDR2 are SGHDN and FVKESK. This CDR3 has 20 amino acids. Germline trimming cut 4 bases from V and 2 bases from J; bases unmatched to any gene: 23. The CDR3 spells CASSPNPSLDRAHYTYEQYF. CDR3 coding DNA: TGTGCCAGCAGCCCTAATCCCTCTTTAGACAGGGCTCACTATACCTACGAGCAGTACTTC.

The rearrangement joins TRBV10-1 to TRBJ2-5; 11 bases are shared with TRBD2. The CDR3 loop spans 14 amino acids. Trimming at V came to 6 bases and at J to 4 bases, leaving 4 bases not matched to a gene. Germline V CDR1 and CDR2: WNHNN, SYGVQD (reference sequence). This CDR3 reads CASRVAGGPETQYF. The CDR3 coding sequence is TGCGCCAGCAGGGTAGCGGGGGGGCCAGAGACCCAGTACTTC.

This clone was seen a handful of times. The CDR3 coding sequence is TGTGCCAGCAGCTTATTACGGACACCTTCCTCCTACGAGCAGTACTTC. Residues: CASSLLRTPSSYEQYF. The chain couples TRBV7-9 to TRBJ2-7, with a possible D match to TRBD1 (5 bases). CDR1 SEHNR and CDR2 FQNEAQ come from the germline V gene (reference sequence). Trimming removed 2 bases from V and 0 bases from J, with 14 bases in between. The CDR3 length is 16 residues.

The rearrangement uses TRBV30 and TRBJ1-1; D not certain. The CDR3 runs 13 residues. Germline loops: CDR1 GTSNPN, CDR2 SVGIG (reference sequence). V was cut by 0 bases and J by 2 bases, with 7 bases left in between. The CDR3 sequence is CAWSVQTNTEAFF. In nucleotides, the CDR3 is TGTGCCTGGAGTGTCCAGACAAACACTGAAGCTTTCTTT.

J is TRBJ2-7 and V is TRBV7-9, with TRBD1 matching 8 bases. CDR1 is SEHNR and CDR2 is FQNEAQ in the germline V gene (reference sequence). The CDR3 contains 15 residues. The J segment lost 3 bases and the V segment lost 5 bases, leaving 9 bases of the junction unmatched. Written as DNA, the CDR3 is TGTGCCAGCAGCCAACCGGGACAGGAAATCTACGAGCAGTACTTC. Its protein product is CASSQPGQEIYEQYF.

CDR3 loop: CASSLRRGDNEQFF. The CDR3 coding sequence is TGTGCCAGCAGCTTACGGCGGGGGGACAATGAGCAGTTCTTC. The rearrangement links TRBV7-9 to TRBJ2-1, with TRBD2 identical over 8 bases. Per germline, CDR1 SEHNR and CDR2 FQNEAQ (reference sequence). The CDR3 is 14 amino acids. After removal of 2 bases from V and 5 bases from J, the junction contained 2 bases not matched to a gene.

This clone was detected only once. The genes are TRBV5-1 and TRBJ1-1, with 7 bases that match TRBD1. CDR3 length: 14 residues. Germline values: CDR1 SGHRS, CDR2 YFSETQ. J was trimmed by 2 bases and V by 4 bases; bases with no gene match: 5. DNA of the CDR3: TGCGCCAGCAGCACGACAGGGACCAACACTGAAGCTTTCTTT. It encodes CASSTTGTNTEAFF.

This clone was seen only once. The chain recombines TRBV20-1 with TRBJ2-5; 7 bases are shared with TRBD2. The last part of the DNA fits TRBJ2-7 better; the J call may be wrong. CDR3 length: 11 amino acids. Germline V gene lookup returns CDR1 DFQATT and CDR2 SNEGSKA (reference sequence). The CDR3 spells CSARGGAEQYF. CDR3 nucleotides: TGCAGTGCTAGGGGAGGGGCCGAGCAGTACTTC.

The rearrangement joins TRBV10-2 to TRBJ2-7; 10 bases line up with TRBD2. The CDR3 has 15 residues. J gave up 3 bases and V 6 bases, and 8 bases lay outside the gene matches. CDR1 and CDR2 from the germline V gene are WSHSY and SAAADI. The CDR3 spells CASSRLAGPYYEQYF. CDR3 nucleotide sequence: TGCGCCAGCAGCCGACTAGCGGGCCCCTACTACGAGCAGTACTTC.